At least ten counts were recorded for the clone carrying this T cell receptor beta chain. The antigen remains unidentified. The data belong to a study of molecular identifiers for immune sequencing clone quantification. V dropped 6 bases and J dropped 1 base, with 13 bases sitting between them. Per the germline V gene, CDR1 is MNHEY and CDR2 is SMNVEV (reference sequence). The CDR3 spans 16 residues. Each library that profiled naive CD8 cells came from approximately 20,000 to 1,000,000 sorted cells with 10%, 30% or 50% RNA. Study findings and constraints: Clonotypes topping 20 RNA copies carried over 99% of effector molecules but under 1% of naive ones.

Previously published methods and listed TCR primers were used for the bulk TCR libraries. TCRdb analysed the PCR reads with MiXCR anew, one entry per CDR3 protein. The sample yields 460,000 or so distinct CDR3 sequences, over 20% seen once. V and J are TRBV27 and TRBJ2-6; D call uncertain. The sequence was collected from a human donor in good health. Some libraries in this study had Jurkat cell RNA spiked in. What was sequenced was naive CD8+ T cells from blood, with Jurkat cell RNA spiked in. Stated subset: FACS-sorted CD8+CD4-CCR7+CD45RA+ naive T cells. The CDR3: CASSLLTPSGANVLTF. As DNA, the CDR3 is TGTGCCAGCAGCCTTCTCACGCCTTCTGGGGCCAACGTCCTGACTTTC.